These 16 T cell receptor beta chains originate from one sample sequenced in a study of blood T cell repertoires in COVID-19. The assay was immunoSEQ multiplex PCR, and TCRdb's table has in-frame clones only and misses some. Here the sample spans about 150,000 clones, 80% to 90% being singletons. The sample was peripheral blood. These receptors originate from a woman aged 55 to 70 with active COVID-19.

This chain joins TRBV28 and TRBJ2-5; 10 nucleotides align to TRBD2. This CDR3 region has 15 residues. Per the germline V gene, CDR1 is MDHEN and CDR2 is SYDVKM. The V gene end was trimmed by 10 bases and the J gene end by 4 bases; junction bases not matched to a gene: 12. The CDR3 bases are TGTGCCACACGTGCCGGGACTAGCGAGAGAGAGACCCAGTACTTC. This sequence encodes CATRAGTSERETQYF.

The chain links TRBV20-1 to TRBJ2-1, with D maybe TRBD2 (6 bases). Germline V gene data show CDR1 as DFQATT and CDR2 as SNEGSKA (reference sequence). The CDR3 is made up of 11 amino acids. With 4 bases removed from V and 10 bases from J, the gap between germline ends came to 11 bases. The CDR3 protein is CSATPGLEQFF. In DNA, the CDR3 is TGCAGTGCTACACCAGGACTAGAGCAGTTCTTC.

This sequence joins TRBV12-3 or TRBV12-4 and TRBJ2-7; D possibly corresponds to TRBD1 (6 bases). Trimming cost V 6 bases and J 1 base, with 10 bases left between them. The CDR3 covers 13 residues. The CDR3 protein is CASSRGQSYEQYF. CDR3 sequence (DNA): TGTGCCAGCAGCCGAGGACAGTCCTACGAGCAGTACTTC.

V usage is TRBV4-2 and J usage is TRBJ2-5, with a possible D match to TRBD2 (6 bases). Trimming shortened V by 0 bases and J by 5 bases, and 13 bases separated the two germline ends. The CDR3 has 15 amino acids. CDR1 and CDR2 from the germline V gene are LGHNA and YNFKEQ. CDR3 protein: CASSQDRRATETQYF. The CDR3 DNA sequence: TGTGCCAGCAGCCAAGACAGGAGGGCCACGGAGACCCAGTACTTC.

The DNA of the CDR3 is TGTGCCAGCAGTAGATCCCCGTTGAGTACTGAAGCTTTCTTT. This translates into CASSRSPLSTEAFF. V is TRBV6-5 and J is TRBJ1-1; D gene ambiguous. Germline V lookup: CDR1 MNHEY, CDR2 SVGAGI. There are 14 residues in the CDR3. Trimming took off 5 bases at V and 5 bases at J, with 15 bases between the two ends.

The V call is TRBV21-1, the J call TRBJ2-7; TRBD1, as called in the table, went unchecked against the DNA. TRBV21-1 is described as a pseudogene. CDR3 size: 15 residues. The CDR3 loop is CASSKRYRGGGEQYF. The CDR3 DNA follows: TGTGCCAGCAGTAAAAGATACAGGGGTGGCGGCGAGCAGTACTTC.

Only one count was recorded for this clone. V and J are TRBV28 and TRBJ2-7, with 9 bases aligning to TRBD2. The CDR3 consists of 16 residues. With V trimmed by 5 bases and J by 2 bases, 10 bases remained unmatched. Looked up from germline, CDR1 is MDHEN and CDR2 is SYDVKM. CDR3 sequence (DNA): TGTGCCAGCAGTCCGGCGGATAGCGGGAGAGCCTACGAGCAGTACTTC. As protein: CASSPADSGRAYEQYF.

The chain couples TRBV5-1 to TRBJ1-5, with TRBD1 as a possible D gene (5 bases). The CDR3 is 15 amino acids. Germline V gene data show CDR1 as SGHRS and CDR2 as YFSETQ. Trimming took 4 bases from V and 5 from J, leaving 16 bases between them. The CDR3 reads CASSPVGDSHQPQHF. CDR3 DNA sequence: TGCGCCAGCAGCCCCGTAGGGGATAGTCATCAGCCCCAGCATTTT.

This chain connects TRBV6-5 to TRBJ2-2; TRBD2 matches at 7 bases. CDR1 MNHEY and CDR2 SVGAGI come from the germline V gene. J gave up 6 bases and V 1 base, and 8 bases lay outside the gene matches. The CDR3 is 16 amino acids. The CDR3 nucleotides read TGTGCCAGCAGTTACTACAACTTTGGGGGGGCCGGGGAGCTGTTTTTT. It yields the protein CASSYYNFGGAGELFF.

DNA for the CDR3: TGTGCCTGGAGAAGAACAGGGGGCACTGAAGCTTTCTTT. It specifies CAWRRTGGTEAFF. This rearrangement joins TRBV30 to TRBJ1-1; 8 bases map to TRBD1. Looked up from germline, CDR1 is GTSNPN and CDR2 is SVGIG (reference sequence). V lost 3 bases and J lost 4; bases outside the gene matches: 4. CDR3 length: 13 amino acids.

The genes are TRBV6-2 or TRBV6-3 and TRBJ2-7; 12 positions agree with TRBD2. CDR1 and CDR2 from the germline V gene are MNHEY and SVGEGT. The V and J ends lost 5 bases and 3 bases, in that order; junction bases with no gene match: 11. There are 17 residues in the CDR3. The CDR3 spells CASSPEGLAGRLYEQYF. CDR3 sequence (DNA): TGTGCCAGCAGTCCCGAGGGACTAGCGGGCCGGCTCTACGAGCAGTACTTC.

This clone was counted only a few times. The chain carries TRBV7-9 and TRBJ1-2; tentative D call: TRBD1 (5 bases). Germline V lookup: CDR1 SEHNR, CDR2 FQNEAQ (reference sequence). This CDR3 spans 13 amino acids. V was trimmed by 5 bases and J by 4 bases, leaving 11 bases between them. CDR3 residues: CASSLDSSYGYTF. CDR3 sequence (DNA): TGTGCCAGCAGCCTCGACAGTTCCTATGGCTACACCTTC.

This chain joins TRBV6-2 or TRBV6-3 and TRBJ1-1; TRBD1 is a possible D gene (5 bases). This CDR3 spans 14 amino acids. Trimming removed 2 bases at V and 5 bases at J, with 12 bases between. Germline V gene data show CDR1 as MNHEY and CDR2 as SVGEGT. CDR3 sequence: CASSYATVKTEAFF. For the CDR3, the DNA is TGTGCCAGCAGTTACGCGACAGTTAAGACTGAAGCTTTCTTT.

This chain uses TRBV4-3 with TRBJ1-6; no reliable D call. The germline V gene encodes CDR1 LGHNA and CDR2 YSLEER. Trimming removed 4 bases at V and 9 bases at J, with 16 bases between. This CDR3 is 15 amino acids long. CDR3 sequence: CASSPGFPISSPLHF. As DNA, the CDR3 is TGCGCCAGCAGCCCGGGATTTCCGATAAGTTCACCCCTCCACTTT.

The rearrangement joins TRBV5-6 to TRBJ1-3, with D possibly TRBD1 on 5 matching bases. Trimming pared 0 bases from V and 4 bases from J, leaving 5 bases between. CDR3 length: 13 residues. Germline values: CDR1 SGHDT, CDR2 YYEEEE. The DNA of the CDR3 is TGTGCCAGCAGCTTGGGACAGGGAAACACCATATATTTT. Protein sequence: CASSLGQGNTIYF.

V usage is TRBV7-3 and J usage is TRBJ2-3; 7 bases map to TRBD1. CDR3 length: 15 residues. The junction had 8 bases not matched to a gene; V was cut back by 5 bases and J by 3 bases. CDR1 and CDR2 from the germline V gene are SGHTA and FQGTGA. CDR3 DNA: TGTGCCAGCAGCCAGTTCGGGACAGCGACAGATACGCAGTATTTT. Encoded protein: CASSQFGTATDTQYF.